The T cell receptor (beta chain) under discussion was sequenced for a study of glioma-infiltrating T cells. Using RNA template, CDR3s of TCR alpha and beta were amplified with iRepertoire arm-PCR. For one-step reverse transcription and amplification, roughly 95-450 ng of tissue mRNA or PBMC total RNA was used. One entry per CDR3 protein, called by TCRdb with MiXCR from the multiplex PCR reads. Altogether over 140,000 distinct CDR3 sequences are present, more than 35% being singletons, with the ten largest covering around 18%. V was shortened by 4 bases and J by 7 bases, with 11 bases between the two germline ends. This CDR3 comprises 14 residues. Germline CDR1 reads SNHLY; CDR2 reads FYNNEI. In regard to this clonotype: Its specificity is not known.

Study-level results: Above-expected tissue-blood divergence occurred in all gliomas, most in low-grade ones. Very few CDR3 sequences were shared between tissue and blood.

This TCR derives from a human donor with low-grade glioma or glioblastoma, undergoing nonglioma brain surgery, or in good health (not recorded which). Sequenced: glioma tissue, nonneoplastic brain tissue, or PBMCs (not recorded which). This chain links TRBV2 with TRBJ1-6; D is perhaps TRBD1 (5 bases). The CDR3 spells CASSAGASNSPLHF. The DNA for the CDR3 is TGTGCCAGCAGTGCCGGGGCGAGCAATTCACCCCTCCACTTT.